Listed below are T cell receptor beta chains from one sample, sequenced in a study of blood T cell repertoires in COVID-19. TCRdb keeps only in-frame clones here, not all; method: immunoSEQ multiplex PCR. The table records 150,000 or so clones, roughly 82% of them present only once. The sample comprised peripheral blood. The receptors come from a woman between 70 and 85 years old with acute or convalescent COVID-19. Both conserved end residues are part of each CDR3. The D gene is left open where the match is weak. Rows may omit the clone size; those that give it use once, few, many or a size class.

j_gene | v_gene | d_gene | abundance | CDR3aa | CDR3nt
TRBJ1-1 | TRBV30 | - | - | CAWSLLLGGNTEAFF | TGTGCCTGGAGTCTGTTATTGGGGGGGAACACTGAAGCTTTCTTT
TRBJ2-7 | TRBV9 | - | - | CASSPGGSPGRSYEQYF | TGTGCCAGCAGCCCAGGGGGTTCCCCAGGGAGGTCCTACGAGCAGTACTTC
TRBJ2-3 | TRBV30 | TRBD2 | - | CAWSVAGFGHTDTQYF | TGTGCCTGGAGTGTAGCGGGGTTTGGCCACACAGATACGCAGTATTTT
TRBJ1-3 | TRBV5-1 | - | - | CASSLRQEGTIYF | TGCGCCAGCAGCTTGAGACAGGAAGGCACCATATATTTT
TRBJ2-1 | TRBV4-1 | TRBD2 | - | CASSQVWTSAYNEQFF | TGCGCCAGCAGCCAAGTTTGGACTAGCGCCTACAATGAGCAGTTCTTC
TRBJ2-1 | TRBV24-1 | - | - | CATSDPGIHEQFF | TGTGCCACCAGTGATCCAGGGATCCATGAGCAGTTCTTC
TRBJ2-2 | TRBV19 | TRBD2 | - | CASSILAGYTGELFF | TGTGCCAGTAGTATCCTAGCGGGATACACCGGGGAGCTGTTTTTT
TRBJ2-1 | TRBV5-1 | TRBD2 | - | CARRGGGGSSYNEQFF | TGCGCCCGCCGCGGGGGGGGCGGGAGCTCCTACAATGAGCAGTTCTTC
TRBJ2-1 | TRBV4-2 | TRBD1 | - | CASSRDRNEQFF | TGTGCCAGCAGCCGGGACAGGAATGAGCAGTTCTTC
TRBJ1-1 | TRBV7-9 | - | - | CASSLGPQYEAFF | TGTGCCAGCAGCTTAGGTCCCCAGTATGAAGCTTTCTTT
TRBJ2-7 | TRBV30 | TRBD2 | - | CAWEGLGYEQYF | TGTGCCTGGGAGGGACTAGGCTACGAGCAGTACTTC
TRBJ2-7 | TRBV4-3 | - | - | CASSQDREYEQYF | TGCGCCAGCAGCCAAGACCGCGAGTACGAGCAGTACTTC
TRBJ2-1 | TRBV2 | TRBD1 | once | CASSEWDRGPSEQFF | TGTGCCAGCAGTGAATGGGACAGGGGGCCGTCTGAGCAGTTCTTC
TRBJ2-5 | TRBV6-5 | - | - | CASRDPTGLGTQYF | TGTGCCAGCAGGGATCCGACTGGACTTGGGACCCAGTACTTC
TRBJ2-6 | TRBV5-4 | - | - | CASSLVSSGANVLTF | TGTGCCAGCAGCTTGGTATCTTCTGGGGCCAACGTCCTGACTTTC